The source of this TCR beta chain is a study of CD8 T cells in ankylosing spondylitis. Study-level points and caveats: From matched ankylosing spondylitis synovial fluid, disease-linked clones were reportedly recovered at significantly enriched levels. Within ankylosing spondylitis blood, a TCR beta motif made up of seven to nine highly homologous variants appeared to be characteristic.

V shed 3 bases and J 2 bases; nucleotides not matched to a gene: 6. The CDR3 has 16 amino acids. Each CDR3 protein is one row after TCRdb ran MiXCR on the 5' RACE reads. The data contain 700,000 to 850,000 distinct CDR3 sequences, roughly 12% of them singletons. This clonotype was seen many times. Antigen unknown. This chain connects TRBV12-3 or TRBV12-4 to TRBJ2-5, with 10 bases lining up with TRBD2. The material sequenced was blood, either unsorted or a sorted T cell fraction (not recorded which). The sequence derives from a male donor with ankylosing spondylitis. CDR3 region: CASSLGTSAKQETQYF. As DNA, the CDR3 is TGTGCCAGCAGTTTGGGGACTAGCGCCAAACAAGAGACCCAGTACTTC.